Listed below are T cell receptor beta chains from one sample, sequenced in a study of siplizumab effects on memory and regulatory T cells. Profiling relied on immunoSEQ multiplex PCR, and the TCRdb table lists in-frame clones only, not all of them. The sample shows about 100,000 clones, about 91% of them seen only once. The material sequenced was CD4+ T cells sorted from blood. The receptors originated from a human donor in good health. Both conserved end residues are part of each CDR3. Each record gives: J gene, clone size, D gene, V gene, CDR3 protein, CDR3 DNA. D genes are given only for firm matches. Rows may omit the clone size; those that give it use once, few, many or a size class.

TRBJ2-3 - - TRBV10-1 CASSDGGRLSTDTQYF TGCGCCAGCAGTGACGGGGGCCGACTCAGCACAGATACGCAGTATTTT
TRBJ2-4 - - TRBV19 CASSTTGLLAKNIQYF TGTGCCAGTAGCACCACAGGGCTTTTAGCCAAAAACATTCAGTACTTC
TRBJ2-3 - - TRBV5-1 CASSPVGGRGDTQYF TGCGCCAGCAGCCCCGTCGGGGGGCGAGGAGATACGCAGTATTTT
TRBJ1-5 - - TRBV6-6 CASSYRGNQPQHF TGTGCCAGCAGTTATCGGGGTAATCAGCCCCAGCATTTT
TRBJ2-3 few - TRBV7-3 CASSLTRLFGADTQYF TGTGCCAGCAGCTTAACACGTTTATTCGGGGCAGATACGCAGTATTTT
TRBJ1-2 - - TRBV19 CASRKTAWTNYGYTF TGTGCCAGCCGTAAAACGGCGTGGACCAACTATGGCTACACCTTC
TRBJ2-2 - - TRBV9 CASSVGSSLNTGELFF TGTGCCAGCAGCGTAGGTTCTAGCCTGAACACCGGGGAGCTGTTTTTT
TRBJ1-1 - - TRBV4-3 CASSQGGILTEAFF TGCGCCAGCAGCCAAGGTGGCATACTCACTGAAGCTTTCTTT
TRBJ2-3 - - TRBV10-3 CAISDRRASLTDTQYF TGTGCCATCAGTGACAGGCGGGCTAGCCTCACAGATACGCAGTATTTT
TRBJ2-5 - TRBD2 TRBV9 CASSPLAGGQETQYF TGTGCCAGCAGCCCCCTAGCGGGGGGGCAAGAGACCCAGTACTTC
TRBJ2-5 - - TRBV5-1 CASRTPFQTGDQETQYF TGCGCCAGCCGGACTCCATTTCAGACAGGCGACCAAGAGACCCAGTACTTC
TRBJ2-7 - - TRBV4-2 CASSHPGLSGWEQYF TGTGCCAGCAGCCACCCGGGACTTTCGGGGTGGGAGCAGTACTTC
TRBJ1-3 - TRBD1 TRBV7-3 CASSFRDRAGNTIYF TGTGCCAGCAGCTTCCGGGACAGGGCTGGAAACACCATATATTTT
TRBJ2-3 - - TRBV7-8 CASSLWTDSTDTQYF TGTGCCAGCAGCTTATGGACAGACAGCACAGATACGCAGTATTTT
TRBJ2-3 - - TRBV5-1 CASTQNSDTQYF TGCGCCAGCACCCAGAACTCAGATACGCAGTATTTT
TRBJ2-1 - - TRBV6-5 CASSYGLSSYNEQFF TGTGCCAGCAGTTATGGCCTAAGCTCCTACAATGAGCAGTTCTTC
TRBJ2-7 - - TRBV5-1 CASSLDPGLPYSSSYEQYF TGCGCCAGCAGCTTGGATCCGGGACTCCCTTATTCAAGCTCCTACGAGCAGTACTTC
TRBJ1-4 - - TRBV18 CASSPRTGREEKLFF TGTGCCAGCTCCCCTCGCACAGGGAGAGAAGAAAAACTGTTTTTT
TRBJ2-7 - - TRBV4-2 CASGHRDIPYEQYF TGTGCCAGCGGCCACCGGGACATTCCCTACGAGCAGTACTTC
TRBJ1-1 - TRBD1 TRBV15 CATSRPQGRQGGTEAFF TGTGCCACCAGCAGACCTCAGGGGAGACAGGGGGGCACTGAAGCTTTCTTT
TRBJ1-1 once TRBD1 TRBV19 CATRTGPNTEAFF TGTGCCACCCGGACAGGGCCCAACACTGAAGCTTTCTTT
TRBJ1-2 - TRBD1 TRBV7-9 CASSLGGQGANYGYTF TGTGCCAGCAGCTTAGGCGGACAGGGAGCTAACTATGGCTACACCTTC
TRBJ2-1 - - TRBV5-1 CASSPPNSYNEQFF TGCGCCAGCAGCCCCCCCAACTCCTACAATGAGCAGTTCTTC
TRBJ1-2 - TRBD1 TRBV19 CASSRDRALYGYTF TGTGCCAGTAGTAGGGACAGGGCGCTCTATGGCTACACCTTC
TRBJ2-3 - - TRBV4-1 CASSKGEPPDTQYF TGCGCCAGCAGCAAGGGAGAGCCCCCAGATACGCAGTATTTT
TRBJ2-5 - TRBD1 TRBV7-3 CASSTTGGRETQYF TGTGCCAGCAGCACCACAGGGGGCCGGGAGACCCAGTACTTC
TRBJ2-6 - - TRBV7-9 CASSLVPSGANVLTF TGTGCCAGCAGCTTAGTTCCCTCTGGGGCCAACGTCCTGACTTTC
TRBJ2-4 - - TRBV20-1 CSVSVADIQYF TGCAGTGTGTCGGTGGCCGACATTCAGTACTTC
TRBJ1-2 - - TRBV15 CATSNGQDNYGYTF TGTGCCACCAGCAACGGCCAGGATAACTATGGCTACACCTTC
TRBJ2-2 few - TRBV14 CASSSFWDTGELFF TGTGCCAGCAGCTCCTTTTGGGACACCGGGGAGCTGTTTTTT
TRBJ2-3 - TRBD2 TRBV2 CASSETSGGLDTQYF TGTGCCAGCAGTGAAACTAGCGGGGGGTTGGATACGCAGTATTTT
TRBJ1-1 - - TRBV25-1 CASSPQGWTEAFF TGTGCCAGCAGCCCACAGGGTTGGACTGAAGCTTTCTTT
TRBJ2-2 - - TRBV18 CASSVQGSQNTGELFF TGTGCCAGCTCGGTCCAGGGGTCCCAGAACACCGGGGAGCTGTTTTTT
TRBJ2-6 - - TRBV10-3 CAISELGVTRSGANVLTF TGTGCCATCAGTGAGCTTGGGGTAACCCGCTCTGGGGCCAACGTCCTGACTTTC
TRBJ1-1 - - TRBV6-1 CASSEGFTGTEAFF TGTGCCAGCAGTGAGGGATTTACCGGCACTGAAGCTTTCTTT
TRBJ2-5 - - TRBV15 CATSREAETQYF TGTGCCACCAGCAGAGAGGCGGAGACCCAGTACTTC
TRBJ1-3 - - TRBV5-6 CASSLGTPVGTIYF TGTGCCAGCAGCTTGGGCACCCCGGTGGGCACCATATATTTT
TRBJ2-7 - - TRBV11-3 CASSLTGRKYEQYF TGTGCCAGCAGCTTGACTGGGCGAAAGTACGAGCAGTACTTC
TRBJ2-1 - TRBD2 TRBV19 CASSIEGPSGGSSYNEQFF TGTGCCAGTAGTATAGAGGGACCTAGCGGGGGCTCCTCCTACAATGAGCAGTTCTTC
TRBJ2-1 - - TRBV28 CASSLSPSYNEQFF TGTGCCAGCAGTTTGAGCCCCTCCTACAATGAGCAGTTCTTC
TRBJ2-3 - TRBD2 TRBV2 CASSVPQLAGERDTQYF TGTGCCAGCAGTGTGCCACAACTAGCGGGGGAACGAGATACGCAGTATTTT
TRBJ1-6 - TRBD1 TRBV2 CASSRDRENSPLHF TGTGCCAGCAGCCGGGACAGGGAAAATTCACCCCTCCACTTT
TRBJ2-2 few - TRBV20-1 CSAWGAGELFF TGCAGTGCGTGGGGAGCCGGGGAGCTGTTTTTT
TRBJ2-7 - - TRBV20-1 CSAPREYEQYF TGCAGTGCCCCCAGAGAATACGAGCAGTACTTC
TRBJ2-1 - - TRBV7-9 CASSLFLDVGLGEQFF TGTGCCAGCAGCTTATTCCTAGATGTCGGTTTGGGTGAGCAGTTCTTC
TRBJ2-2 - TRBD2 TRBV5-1 CASRPTSGPTGELFF TGCGCCAGCAGACCAACTAGCGGGCCCACCGGGGAGCTGTTTTTT
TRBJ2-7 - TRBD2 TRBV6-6 CASSYGSSGGYEQYF TGTGCCAGCAGTTACGGGTCTAGCGGGGGCTACGAGCAGTACTTC
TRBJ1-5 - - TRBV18 CASSPTAAANQPQHF TGTGCCAGCTCACCAACCGCGGCAGCCAATCAGCCCCAGCATTTT
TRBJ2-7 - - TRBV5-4 CASSFDTYEQYF TGTGCCAGCAGCTTCGACACCTACGAGCAGTACTTC
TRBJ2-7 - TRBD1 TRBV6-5 CASSYSLGQTSYEQYF TGTGCCAGCAGTTACTCGTTGGGACAGACTTCCTACGAGCAGTACTTC
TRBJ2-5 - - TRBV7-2 CASSPKGETQYF TGTGCCAGCAGCCCCAAAGGGGAGACCCAGTACTTC
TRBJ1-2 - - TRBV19 CASSIPNYGYTF TGTGCCAGTAGTATCCCTAACTATGGCTACACCTTC
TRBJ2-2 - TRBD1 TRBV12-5 CASGLGQGSTGELFF TGTGCTAGTGGTTTGGGACAGGGGAGCACCGGGGAGCTGTTTTTT
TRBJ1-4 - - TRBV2 CASRYNGGEKLFF TGTGCCAGCAGATATAACGGGGGGGAAAAACTGTTTTTT
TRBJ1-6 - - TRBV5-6 CASSLNVGERPNSPLHF TGTGCCAGCAGCTTAAACGTTGGAGAACGACCGAATTCACCCCTCCACTTT
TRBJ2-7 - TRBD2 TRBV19 CASSVRLAVNYEQYF TGTGCCAGTAGTGTACGACTAGCGGTGAACTACGAGCAGTACTTC
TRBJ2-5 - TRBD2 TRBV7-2 CASSSYLAGGTSERTQYF TGTGCCAGCAGCTCATACCTAGCGGGGGGGACGTCAGAGCGAACCCAGTACTTC
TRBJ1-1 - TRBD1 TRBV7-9 CASSPRDRGLKDTEAFF TGTGCCAGCAGCCCCAGAGACAGGGGGCTTAAAGACACTGAAGCTTTCTTT
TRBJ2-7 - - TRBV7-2 CASSLVPAASYEQYF TGTGCCAGCAGCTTAGTCCCCGCGGCCTCCTACGAGCAGTACTTC
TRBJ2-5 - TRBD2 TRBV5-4 CASSFGGGAQETQYF TGTGCCAGCAGCTTCGGCGGGGGGGCCCAAGAGACCCAGTACTTC